This T cell receptor beta chain was recovered during a study of cytomegalovirus exposure and HLA in healthy donors (dated by TCRdb to about 2017). For the wider study: A later analysis indicated that the 100 to 150 validation repertoires were generated on the platform also employed for the 700 or so repertoires of the first cohort. The study aimed to test whether cataloging public T cell receptors could reveal signatures of past pathogen exposure. A separate validation cohort of 100 to 150 different subjects was used in addition to the 666-subject first cohort. High-throughput TCR immunosequencing, statistical association of individual TCRs with disease status, and machine learning were combined to predict cytomegalovirus infection status.

The library was produced with the immunoSEQ multiplex PCR assay. In the original analysis: A statistical classification framework was built for diagnosing cytomegalovirus status from the catalog of TCR beta chain sequences. Here the immuneACCESS table is served through TCRdb, limited to in-frame sequences with V and J called. Missing clones are a known gap in these copies; in checked studies unresolved V genes cover under half, and the rest lacks a known reason. The V and J calls and clone size were taken over from that table, and D and trimming were inferred from the DNA. This sample comprises some 310,000 clones, over 75% of them detected only once. In total, the top ten clones hold roughly 0.88% of the sample. What the research found in general, with its limitations: The authors suggested that the approach could potentially be extended to other disease states and immunological phenotypes. In a later analysis, TCRs clustered in the first cohort were found to also tend to co-occur in the 120 validation repertoires, with about 94% of cluster scores above 0. While some public TCRs were present in many individuals, most TCR sequences turned up only very rarely across donors. In vitro tests confirmed that a few of the cytomegalovirus-associated TCR beta chains recognize cytomegalovirus antigens. The classifier was reported to diagnose cytomegalovirus status with high specificity and sensitivity in both the original cohort and the validation cohort. A later analysis lacked HLA typing for the validation cohort, so it scored co-occurrence in that cohort across all 120 or so repertoires. The study gave a list of about 150 TCR beta chains associated with cytomegalovirus.

A word on this clone: This receptor's antigen is unknown. No clone much larger than this one lies a single base away; base qualities are absent.

Trimming removed 1 base from V and 4 bases from J, leaving 10 bases between the germline ends. The CDR3 numbers 14 residues from cysteine through phenylalanine. Solely the CDR3 DNA is kept, with 42 bases framed from the first base. In the germline V gene, CDR1 corresponds to SGHDN and CDR2 to FVKESK. Separate from the approximately 700-subject first cohort, the validation cohort of roughly 110 subjects was the group to which the donors belonged. The sequence was obtained from a man younger than 40 in good health and CMV-seronegative. The chain is encoded by TRBV14 joined to TRBJ2-5, with TRBD1 as a weak D call on 6 bases. Sample: PBMCs. The bases are TGTGCCAGCAGCCAAGTAGGGGGTTTAGAGACCCAGTACTTC. This yields the protein CASSQVGGLETQYF.